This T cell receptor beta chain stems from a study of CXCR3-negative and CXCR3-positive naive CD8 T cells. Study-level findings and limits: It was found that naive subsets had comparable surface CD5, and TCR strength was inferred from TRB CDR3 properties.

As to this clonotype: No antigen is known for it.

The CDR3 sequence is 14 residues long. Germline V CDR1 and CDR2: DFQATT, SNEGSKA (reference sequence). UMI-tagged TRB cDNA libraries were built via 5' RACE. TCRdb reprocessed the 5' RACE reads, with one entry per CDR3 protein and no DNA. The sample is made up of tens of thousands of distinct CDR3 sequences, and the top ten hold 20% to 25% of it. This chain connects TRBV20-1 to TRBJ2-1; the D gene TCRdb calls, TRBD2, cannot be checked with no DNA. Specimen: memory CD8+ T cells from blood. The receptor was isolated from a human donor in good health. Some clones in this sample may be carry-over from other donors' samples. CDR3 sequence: CSASLAGGPNEQFF.